This TCR beta chain originates from a study of blood T cell repertoires in COVID-19. In the study overall: Nucleic acid was either cDNA or gDNA, and it came from T cells, B-cell-depleted T cells, or PBMCs.

Losses at the gene ends were 3 bases for V and 4 bases for J; bases not matched to a gene: 11. CDR1 is LNHDA, CDR2 SQIVND, per germline (reference sequence). The CDR3 sequence is 16 residues long. Libraries were prepared by immunoSEQ multiplex PCR; TCRdb keeps only in-frame clonotypes and omits some of them. Of approximately 94,000 clones in the sample, about 80% were seen once. The chain employs TRBV19 and TRBJ2-5; 7 bases map to TRBD2. The sample was peripheral blood. The sequence came from a woman in her sixties or seventies with acute or convalescent COVID-19. The DNA of the CDR3 is TGTGCCAGTAGTATCCTCGGGGGGAGTACGGTAGAGACCCAGTACTTC. It yields the protein CASSILGGSTVETQYF. Based on the CDR3 plus reference TRBV19 and TRBJ2-5, the full variable domain is DGGITQSPKYLFRKEGQNVTLSCEQNLNHDAMYWYRQDPGQGLRLIYYSQIVNDFQKGDIAEGYSVSREKKESFPLTVTSAQKNPTAFYLCASSILGGSTVETQYFGPGTRLLVL.